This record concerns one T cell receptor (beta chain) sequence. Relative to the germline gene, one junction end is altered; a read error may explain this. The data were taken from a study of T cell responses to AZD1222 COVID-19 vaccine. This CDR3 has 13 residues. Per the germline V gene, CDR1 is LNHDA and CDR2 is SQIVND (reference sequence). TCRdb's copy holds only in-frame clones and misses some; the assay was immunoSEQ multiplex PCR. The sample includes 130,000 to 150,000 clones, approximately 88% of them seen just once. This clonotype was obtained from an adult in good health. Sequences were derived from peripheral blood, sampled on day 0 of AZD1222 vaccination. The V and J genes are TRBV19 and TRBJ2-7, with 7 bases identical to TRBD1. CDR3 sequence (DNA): TGTGCCAGTAGTGACTCTCCCGGGACAGCTATCCACTTC. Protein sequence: CASSDSPGTAIHF.